This TCR beta chain was identified in a study of tumor and adjacent non-tumor tissue in lung cancer. General observations from the study: Top 100 clones took a larger repertoire share in normal lung.

TCRbeta libraries were built with three rounds of nested PCR, modified from ARM-PCR. MiXCR was run by TCRdb on the multiplex PCR reads, yielding one entry per CDR3 protein. The repertoire includes around 210,000 distinct CDR3 sequences, 70% to 75% of them detected once, and around 27% sits in the top ten. About this clonotype itself: Its antigen is as yet unknown. An end of the junction does not agree with germline; a read error may underlie this.

The CDR3 is made up of 16 amino acids. The germline CDR1 and CDR2 sequences are LGHNA and YSLEER. The template was RNA from unsorted bulk tissue. The chain has TRBV4-3 and TRBJ2-2, with 10 positions matching TRBD2. The receptor was isolated from a man aged 55-75 years with non-small cell lung cancer. The sequencing sample was made of lung tumor tissue. The chain's CDR3 is CASNQEPSGSAGELFF. In DNA, the CDR3 is TGCGCCAGCAACCAAGAGCCTAGCGGGAGTGCCGGGGAGCTGTTTTTT.